The T cell receptor (beta chain) under discussion was sequenced for a study of blood T cell repertoires in COVID-19. Study details: Specimens from acute and convalescent COVID-19 originated in the United States, Italy and Spain. T cells, B-cell-depleted T cells, or PBMCs supplied cDNA or gDNA.

Authors' analysis steps: Reference gene primers were amplified, and this amplification served to estimate nucleated cell counts. The repertoire was sequenced with immunoSEQ multiplex PCR; TCRdb's copy has only in-frame clones and lacks some. V, J and clone size are taken as reported in that table, and D and trimming were inferred from the DNA itself. The sample comprises fewer than 75,000 clones, more than 70% of which are singletons, and 6% to 8.5% rests with the top ten. The CDR3 has 16 amino acids. The germline V and J ends were trimmed by 1 base and 0 bases, with 13 bases remaining between them. In germline, CDR1 is LNHNV, CDR2 YYDKDF (reference sequence).

Sequencing used peripheral blood. J is TRBJ2-7 and V is TRBV15; D perhaps matches TRBD2 (6 bases). This receptor was identified in a man in his fifties or sixties with active or convalescent COVID-19. CDR3 residues: CATSRARQGLSYEQYF. Here the CDR3 DNA reads TGTGCCACCAGCAGAGCCCGGCAGGGACTCTCCTACGAGCAGTACTTC.